Listed here is a single T cell receptor beta chain. Its antigen is undetermined. The sample belongs to a study of T cell responses to AZD1222 COVID-19 vaccine. Trimming removed 5 bases from V and 4 bases from J, with 11 bases in between. The CDR3 extends over 13 amino acids. Germline V gene sequence: CDR1 WNHNN, CDR2 SYGVQD (reference sequence). The study, taken as a whole, reports: Most donors were white British, females outnumbered males, and clonal diversity was possibly underestimated.

Data came from immunoSEQ multiplex PCR; TCRdb stores just in-frame clones and leaves some out. In the table there are about 180,000 clones, more than 90% of which are singletons. Sequenced material: peripheral blood, taken on day 0 of AZD1222 vaccination. This chain links TRBV10-1 with TRBJ1-2; D gene uncertain. The receptor comes from an adult in good health. CDR3 sequence: CASSKDGIYGYTF. The CDR3, as DNA: TGCGCCAGCAGTAAGGACGGTATCTATGGCTACACCTTC.